This entry describes one TCR beta chain. These data originate in a study of HIV-infected patients and healthy controls. In germline, CDR1 is SQVTM, CDR2 ANQGSEA. The CDR3 totals 15 residues. The J segment lost 0 bases and the V segment lost 0 bases, leaving 2 bases of the junction unmatched. No cell fractionation was done, so the repertoire covers all unsorted peripheral blood T cells. cDNA was made from about 500 ng RNA using alpha and beta constant primers. Using multiplexing indices, alpha and beta chain libraries were generated apart by chain-specific third strand synthesis. All rearrangements within a chain used one primer pair; cDNA molecules carried barcodes. Priming off the SP2 site generated the second strand. Each molecule carried a 12-nucleotide identifier made of two joined random hexamers added before amplification. Using its own MiXCR run on the 5' RACE reads, TCRdb lists one record per CDR3 protein. In the table there are 8,500 to 11,000 distinct CDR3 sequences, roughly 8% of which are singletons.

The chain is built from TRBV29-1 and TRBJ2-3, with 8 bases identical to TRBD2. The sequence was collected from an adult in good health. The sample taken for sequencing was blood. CDR3 coding DNA: TGCAGCGTTGAAGACCCTAGCGGGAGCACAGATACGCAGTATTTT. Residues: CSVEDPSGSTDTQYF.